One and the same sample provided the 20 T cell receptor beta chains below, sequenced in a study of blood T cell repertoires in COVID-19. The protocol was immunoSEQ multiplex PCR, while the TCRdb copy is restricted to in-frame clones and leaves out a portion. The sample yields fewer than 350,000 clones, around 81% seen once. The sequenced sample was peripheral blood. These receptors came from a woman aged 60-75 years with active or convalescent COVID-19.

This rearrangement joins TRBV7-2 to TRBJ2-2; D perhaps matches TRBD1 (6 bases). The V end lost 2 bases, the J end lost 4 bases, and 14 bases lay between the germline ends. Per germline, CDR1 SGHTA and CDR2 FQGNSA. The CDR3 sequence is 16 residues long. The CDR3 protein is CASSLNRDLRTGELFF. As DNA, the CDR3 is TGTGCCAGCAGCTTAAACAGGGATTTGCGCACCGGGGAGCTGTTTTTT.

The CDR3 spells CAISDKRGGTDTQYF. CDR3 DNA: TGTGCCATCAGTGATAAGCGGGGGGGCACAGATACGCAGTATTTT. The chain combines TRBV10-3 with TRBJ2-3, with 9 positions matching TRBD2. Per germline, CDR1 ENHRY and CDR2 SYGVKD. The CDR3 runs 15 residues. J was trimmed by 1 base and V by 3 bases; bases with no gene match: 2.

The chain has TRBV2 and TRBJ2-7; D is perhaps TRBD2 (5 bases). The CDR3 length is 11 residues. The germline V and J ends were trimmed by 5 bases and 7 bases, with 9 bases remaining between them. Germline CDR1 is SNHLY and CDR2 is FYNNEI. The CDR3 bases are TGTGCCAGCAGTCTAGCCTGGGAGCAGTACTTC. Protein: CASSLAWEQYF.

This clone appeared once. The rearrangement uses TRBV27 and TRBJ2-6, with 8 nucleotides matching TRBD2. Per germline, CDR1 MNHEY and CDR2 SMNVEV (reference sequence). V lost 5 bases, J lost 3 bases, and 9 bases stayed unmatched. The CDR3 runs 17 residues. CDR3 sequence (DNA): TGTGCCAGCAGTCCCAGAGGTAGCGGGGTTGGGGCCAACGTCCTGACTTTC. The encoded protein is CASSPRGSGVGANVLTF.

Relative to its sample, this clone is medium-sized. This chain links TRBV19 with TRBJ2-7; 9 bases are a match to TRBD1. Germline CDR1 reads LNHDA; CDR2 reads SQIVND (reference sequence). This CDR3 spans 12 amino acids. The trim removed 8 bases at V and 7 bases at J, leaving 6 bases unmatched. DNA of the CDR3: TGTGCCAGTGGACAGGGGAAAGGGGAGCAGTACTTC. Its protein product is CASGQGKGEQYF.

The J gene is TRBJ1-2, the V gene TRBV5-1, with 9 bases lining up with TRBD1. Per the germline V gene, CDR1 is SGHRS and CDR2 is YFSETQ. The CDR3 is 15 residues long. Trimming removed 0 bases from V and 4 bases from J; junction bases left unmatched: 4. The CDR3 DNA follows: TGCGCCAGCAGCTTGGGATCGGGACAGGGCTATGGCTACACCTTC. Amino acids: CASSLGSGQGYGYTF.

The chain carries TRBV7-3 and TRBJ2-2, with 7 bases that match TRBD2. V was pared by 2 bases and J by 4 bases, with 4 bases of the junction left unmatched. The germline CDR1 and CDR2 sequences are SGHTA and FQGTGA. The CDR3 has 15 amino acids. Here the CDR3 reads CASSLGASGTGELFF. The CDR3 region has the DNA TGTGCCAGCAGCTTAGGGGCTAGCGGCACCGGGGAGCTGTTTTTT. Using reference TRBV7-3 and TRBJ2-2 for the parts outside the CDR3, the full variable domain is GAGVSQTPSNKVTEKGKYVELRCDPISGHTALYWYRQSLGQGPEFLIYFQGTGAADDSGLPNDRFFAVRPEGSVSTLKIQRTERGDSAVYLCASSLGASGTGELFFGEGSRLTVL.

CDR3 in amino acids: CASSLSQGALRETEAFF. CDR3 nucleotides: TGCGCCAGCAGCTTGTCTCAGGGGGCGCTCCGGGAGACTGAAGCTTTCTTT. The chain has TRBV5-1 and TRBJ1-1; 8 positions match TRBD1. V trimming: 1 base; J trimming: 5 bases; junction bases outside the gene matches: 13. The CDR3 loop spans 17 amino acids. In germline, CDR1 is SGHRS, CDR2 YFSETQ.

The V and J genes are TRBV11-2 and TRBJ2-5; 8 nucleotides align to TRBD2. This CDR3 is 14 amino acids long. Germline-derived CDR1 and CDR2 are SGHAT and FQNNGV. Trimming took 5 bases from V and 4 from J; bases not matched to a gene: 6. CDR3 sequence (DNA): TGTGCCAGCAGCGAAACGGGGGGGCTAGAGACCCAGTACTTC. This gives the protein CASSETGGLETQYF.

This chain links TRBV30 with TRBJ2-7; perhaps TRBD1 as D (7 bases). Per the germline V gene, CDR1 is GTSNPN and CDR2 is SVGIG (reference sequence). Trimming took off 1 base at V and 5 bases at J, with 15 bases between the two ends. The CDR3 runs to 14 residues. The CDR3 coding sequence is TGTGCCTGGAGTGGATCAGGGGGGTACAACGAGCAGTACTTC. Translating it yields CAWSGSGGYNEQYF.

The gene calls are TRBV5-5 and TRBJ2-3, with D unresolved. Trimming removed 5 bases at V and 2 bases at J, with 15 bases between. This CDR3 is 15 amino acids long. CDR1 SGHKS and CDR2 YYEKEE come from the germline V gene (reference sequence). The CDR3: CASSFTVTNTDTQYF. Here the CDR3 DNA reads TGTGCCAGCAGTTTTACAGTTACCAACACAGATACGCAGTATTTT.

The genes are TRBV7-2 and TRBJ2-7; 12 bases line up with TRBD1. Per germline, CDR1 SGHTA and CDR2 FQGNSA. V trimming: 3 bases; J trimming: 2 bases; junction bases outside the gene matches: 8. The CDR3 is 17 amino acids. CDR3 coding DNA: TGTGCCAGCAGCTTGCGCACGGGACAGGGGGCGGCCTACGAGCAGTACTTC. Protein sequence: CASSLRTGQGAAYEQYF.

CDR3: CASSYGGESEKLFF. CDR3 bases: TGTGCCAGCAGTTACGGGGGGGAATCGGAAAAACTGTTTTTT. The chain joins TRBV6-5 to TRBJ1-4; D possibly corresponds to TRBD1 (5 bases). The germline CDR1 and CDR2 sequences are MNHEY and SVGAGI. The CDR3 covers 14 residues. V was pared by 2 bases and J by 8 bases, with 12 bases between.

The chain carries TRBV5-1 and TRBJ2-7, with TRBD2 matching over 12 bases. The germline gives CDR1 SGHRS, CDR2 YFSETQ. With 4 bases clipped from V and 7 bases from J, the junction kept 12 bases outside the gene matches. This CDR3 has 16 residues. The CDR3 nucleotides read TGCGCCAGCAGCCCGGCGGGTACTAGCGGGGGGAGTGAGCAGTACTTC. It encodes CASSPAGTSGGSEQYF.

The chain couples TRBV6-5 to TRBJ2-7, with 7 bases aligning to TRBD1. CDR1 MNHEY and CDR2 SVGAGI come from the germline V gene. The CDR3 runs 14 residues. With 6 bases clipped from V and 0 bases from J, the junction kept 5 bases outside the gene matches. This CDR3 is CASRPRQGSYEQYF. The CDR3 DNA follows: TGTGCCAGCAGACCTCGACAGGGCTCCTACGAGCAGTACTTC.

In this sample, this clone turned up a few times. Here the CDR3 reads CASSLQGQAQETQYF. The DNA for the CDR3 is TGTGCCAGCAGCTTACAGGGACAGGCGCAAGAGACCCAGTACTTC. The chain joins TRBV7-3 to TRBJ2-5; 8 bases align to TRBD1. The CDR3 is made up of 15 amino acids. Germline CDR1 is SGHTA and CDR2 is FQGTGA. V gave up 2 bases and J gave up 2 bases; unmatched junction bases: 4.

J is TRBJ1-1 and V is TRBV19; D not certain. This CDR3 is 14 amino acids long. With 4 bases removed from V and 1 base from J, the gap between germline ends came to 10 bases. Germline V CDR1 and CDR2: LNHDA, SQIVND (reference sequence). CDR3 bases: TGTGCCAGTAGTACCCGGCGGGGGAACACTGAAGCTTTCTTT. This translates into CASSTRRGNTEAFF.

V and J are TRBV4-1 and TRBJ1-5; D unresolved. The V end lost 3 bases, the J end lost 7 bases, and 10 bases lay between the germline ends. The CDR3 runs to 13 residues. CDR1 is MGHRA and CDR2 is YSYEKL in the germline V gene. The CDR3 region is CASSQSGNQPQHF. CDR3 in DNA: TGCGCCAGCAGCCAGTCGGGTAACCAGCCCCAGCATTTT.

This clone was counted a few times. The CDR3 loop is CASSGRSAGAYNEQFF. The CDR3 bases are TGTGCCAGCAGTGGGAGGAGCGCGGGGGCTTACAATGAGCAGTTCTTC. The rearrangement links TRBV28 to TRBJ2-1, with a weak D call TRBD2 (7 bases). The CDR3 totals 16 residues. The germline V gene encodes CDR1 MDHEN and CDR2 SYDVKM. With 5 bases removed from V and 4 bases from J, the gap between germline ends came to 18 bases.

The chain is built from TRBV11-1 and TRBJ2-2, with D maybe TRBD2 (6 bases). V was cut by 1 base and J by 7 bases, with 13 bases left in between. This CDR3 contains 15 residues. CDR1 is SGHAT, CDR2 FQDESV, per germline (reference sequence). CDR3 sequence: CASSLGVADIGELFF. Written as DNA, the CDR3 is TGTGCCAGCAGCTTAGGGGTAGCGGATATCGGGGAGCTGTTTTTT.